Listed here are 15 T cell receptor beta chains from one sample, sequenced in a study of PD-1 blockade in classical Hodgkin lymphoma. Only in-frame clones appear in the TCRdb table, and some are missing; sequencing was by immunoSEQ multiplex PCR. The sample carries fewer than 90,000 clones, around nine tenths recorded once. The patients all showed relapse after autologous stem cell transplantation, while their brentuximab vedotin exposure varied. The specimen comprised peripheral blood mononuclear cells (PBMCs), sampled at baseline. Receptor source: a human donor with classical Hodgkin lymphoma.

This clone was seen once. The chain has TRBV5-1 and TRBJ2-1; 7 positions agree with TRBD2. The germline CDR1 and CDR2 sequences are SGHRS and YFSETQ. V lost 6 bases, J lost 1 base, and 10 bases stayed unmatched. CDR3 length equals 16 residues. This chain's CDR3 is CASTLEAGSSYNEQFF. Here the CDR3 DNA reads TGCGCCAGCACCCTTGAAGCGGGATCGTCCTACAATGAGCAGTTCTTC.

The chain couples TRBV6-1 to TRBJ1-2, with D possibly being TRBD1 (6 bases). The CDR3 runs to 17 residues. Trimming left V 3 bases short and J 2 bases short, with 19 bases between. The germline gives CDR1 MNHNS, CDR2 SASEGT. CDR3 in DNA: TGTGCCAGCAGTGAGGGGCCCCCGGGACACCCGAACTATGGCTACACCTTC. This translates into CASSEGPPGHPNYGYTF.

The rearrangement joins TRBV19 to TRBJ2-7, with D perhaps TRBD1 or TRBD2 (5 bases each). The V and J ends lost 3 bases and 5 bases respectively, with 14 bases between them. This CDR3 is 14 amino acids long. Germline V gene data show CDR1 as LNHDA and CDR2 as SQIVND (reference sequence). The CDR3 DNA follows: TGTGCCAGTAGTATGCTGGGGACGGTCGACGAGCAGTACTTC. Translation: CASSMLGTVDEQYF.

The CDR3 sequence is CASSPPWNTEAFF. CDR3 DNA sequence: TGTGCCAGCAGCCCCCCCTGGAACACTGAAGCTTTCTTT. The rearrangement joins TRBV6-5 to TRBJ1-1; D gene ambiguous. Trimming pared 6 bases from V and 1 base from J, leaving 9 bases between. CDR3 length: 13 amino acids. Germline V lookup: CDR1 MNHEY, CDR2 SVGAGI.

The chain couples TRBV15 to TRBJ2-3; 8 bases line up with TRBD1. CDR3 length: 16 amino acids. Germline lookup yields CDR1 LNHNV and CDR2 YYDKDF (reference sequence). V trimming: 1 base; J trimming: 4 bases; junction bases outside the gene matches: 7. CDR3 DNA sequence: TGTGCCACCAGCAGAGGTACCGGACAGGGCTCAGATACGCAGTATTTT. Its protein is CATSRGTGQGSDTQYF.

This sequence joins TRBV15 and TRBJ1-2; the match to TRBD1 covers 7 bases. Germline lookup yields CDR1 LNHNV and CDR2 YYDKDF (reference sequence). Trimming at V came to 1 base and at J to 8 bases, leaving 7 bases not matched to a gene. The CDR3 runs to 14 residues. The CDR3 sequence: CATSRVEGGQGYTF. The CDR3 DNA sequence: TGTGCCACCAGCAGAGTCGAAGGGGGACAGGGCTACACCTTC. Looking up the rest from reference TRBV15 and TRBJ1-2 gives the full variable domain: DAMVIQNPRYQVTQFGKPVTLSCSQTLNHNVMYWYQQKSSQAPKLLFHYYDKDFNNEADTPDNFQSRRPNTSFCFLDIRSPGLGDTAMYLCATSRVEGGQGYTFGSGTRLTVV.

V and J are TRBV4-1 and TRBJ1-4, with D perhaps matching TRBD1 (5 bases). CDR1 is MGHRA, CDR2 YSYEKL, per germline. Trimming cost V 0 bases and J 6 bases, with 8 bases left between them. The CDR3 length is 14 residues. The CDR3 DNA follows: TGCGCCAGCAGCCAAGAGGGGCCCTATGAAAAACTGTTTTTT. Its translation is CASSQEGPYEKLFF.

The sample holds one count of this clone. The chain carries TRBV30 and TRBJ2-7, with no clear D. Trimming took 2 bases from V and 4 from J, leaving 12 bases between them. Germline V gene lookup returns CDR1 GTSNPN and CDR2 SVGIG (reference sequence). The CDR3 extends over 13 amino acids. The CDR3 nucleotides are TGTGCCTGGAGTCCCCATAATCCGTACGAGCAGTACTTC. Amino acids: CAWSPHNPYEQYF.

The chain employs TRBV27 and TRBJ2-1; D perhaps matches TRBD1 (6 bases). The ends were cut back, 3 bases at V and 3 bases at J, with 12 bases in the middle. CDR3 length equals 15 residues. Germline V gene lookup returns CDR1 MNHEY and CDR2 SMNVEV (reference sequence). The CDR3 reads CASSFRTDLYNEQFF. The CDR3 nucleotides read TGTGCCAGCAGTTTTAGGACAGACCTCTACAATGAGCAGTTCTTC.

The J gene is TRBJ1-2, the V gene TRBV9; TRBD1 agrees at 8 bases. This CDR3 comprises 14 residues. Germline CDR1 is SGDLS and CDR2 is YYNGEE. V dropped 2 bases and J dropped 8; count of bases not matched to a gene: 8. The CDR3 sequence: CASSVRQGTGGYTF. DNA of the CDR3: TGTGCCAGCAGCGTTCGACAGGGGACTGGAGGCTACACCTTC.

The chain is built from TRBV6-1 and TRBJ2-2, with 7 bases matching TRBD1. The CDR3 runs 14 residues. The germline V gene encodes CDR1 MNHNS and CDR2 SASEGT. The junction had 4 bases not matched to a gene; V was cut back by 6 bases and J by 3 bases. The CDR3 DNA reads as TGTGCCAGCAGCGACGGGACAGACACCGGGGAGCTGTTTTTT. It codes for CASSDGTDTGELFF.

The genes are TRBV10-3 and TRBJ2-7; D remains unclear. This CDR3 comprises 12 residues. CDR1 and CDR2 from the germline V gene are ENHRY and SYGVKD. The V end was cut by 6 bases, the J end by 2 bases, with 8 bases between. The CDR3 reads CAISSGAYEQYF. CDR3 nucleotide sequence: TGTGCCATCAGCAGTGGAGCCTACGAGCAGTACTTC.

This rearrangement joins TRBV9 to TRBJ2-2, with no clear D. The CDR3 contains 14 residues. From germline, CDR1 is SGDLS and CDR2 YYNGEE. V was shortened by 3 bases and J by 1 base, with 7 bases between the two germline ends. In DNA, the CDR3 is TGTGCCAGCAGCGCGACTTTGAACACCGGGGAGCTGTTTTTT. Translated, it gives CASSATLNTGELFF.

The chain combines TRBV10-1 with TRBJ1-5, with D unclear. V gave up 0 bases and J gave up 5 bases, with 2 bases separating them. In germline, CDR1 is WNHNN, CDR2 SYGVQD (reference sequence). The CDR3 extends over 12 amino acids. Here the CDR3 DNA reads TGCGCCAGCAGTGAGTCGGATCAGCCCCAGCATTTT. This sequence encodes CASSESDQPQHF.

The chain recombines TRBV29-1 with TRBJ2-1, with D maybe TRBD1 (6 bases). V dropped 7 bases and J dropped 0 bases, with 10 bases sitting between them. This CDR3 region has 13 residues. Germline CDR1 reads SQVTM; CDR2 reads ANQGSEA. The CDR3: CSAVGASYNEQFF. The CDR3 DNA follows: TGCAGCGCCGTGGGGGCCTCCTACAATGAGCAGTTCTTC.